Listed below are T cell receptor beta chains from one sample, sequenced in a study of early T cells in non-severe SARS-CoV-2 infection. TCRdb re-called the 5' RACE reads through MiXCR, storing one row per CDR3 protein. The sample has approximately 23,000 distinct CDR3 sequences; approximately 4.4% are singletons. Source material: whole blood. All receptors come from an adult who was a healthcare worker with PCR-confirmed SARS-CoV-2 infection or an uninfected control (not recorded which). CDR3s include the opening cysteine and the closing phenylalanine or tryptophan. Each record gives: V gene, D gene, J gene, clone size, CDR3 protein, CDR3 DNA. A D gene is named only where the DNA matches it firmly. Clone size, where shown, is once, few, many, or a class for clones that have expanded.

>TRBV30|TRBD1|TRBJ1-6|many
CAWSMDRYNSPLHF
TGTGCCTGGAGTATGGACAGGTATAATTCACCCCTCCACTTT
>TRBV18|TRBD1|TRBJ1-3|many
CASSPGTGTSGNTIYF
TGTGCCAGCTCACCAGGGACAGGGACCTCTGGAAACACCATATATTTT
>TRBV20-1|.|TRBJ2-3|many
CSARAGDGTDTQYF
TGCAGTGCTAGAGCGGGGGACGGCACAGATACGCAGTATTTT
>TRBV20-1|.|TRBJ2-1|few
CSARDSGGPYNEQFF
TGCAGTGCTAGAGACTCTGGGGGCCCCTACAATGAGCAGTTCTTC
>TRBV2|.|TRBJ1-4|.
CASSVSPNEKLFF
TGTGCCAGCAGTGTCAGCCCTAATGAAAAACTGTTTTTT
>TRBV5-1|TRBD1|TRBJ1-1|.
CASSFAGGFEAFF
TGCGCCAGCAGCTTTGCAGGGGGGTTTGAAGCTTTCTTT
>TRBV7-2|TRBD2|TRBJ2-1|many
CASSFGTSAYNEQFF
TGTGCCAGCAGCTTTGGGACTAGCGCTTACAATGAGCAGTTCTTC
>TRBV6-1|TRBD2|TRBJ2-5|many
CASSKLAGAGETQYF
TGTGCCAGCAGTAAACTAGCGGGAGCAGGGGAGACCCAGTACTTC
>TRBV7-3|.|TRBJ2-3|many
CASSLTRDTDTQYF
TGTGCCAGCAGCTTAACGCGGGACACAGATACGCAGTATTTT
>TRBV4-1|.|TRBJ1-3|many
CASSQGPLAPGPSGNTIYF
TGCGCCAGCAGCCAAGGTCCTCTGGCTCCAGGCCCCTCTGGAAACACCATATATTTT
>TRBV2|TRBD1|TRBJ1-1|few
CASRAGTGNTEAFF
TGTGCCAGCAGGGCCGGGACAGGGAACACTGAAGCTTTCTTT
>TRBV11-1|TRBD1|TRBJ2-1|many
CASMGQGVDNEQFF
TGTGCCAGCATGGGACAGGGGGTAGACAATGAGCAGTTCTTC
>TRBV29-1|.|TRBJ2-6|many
CSVENSGANVLTF
TGCAGCGTTGAAAACTCTGGGGCCAACGTCCTGACTTTC
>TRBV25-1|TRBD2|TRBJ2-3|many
CASSPLELAGVLLF
TGTGCCAGCAGTCCCCTGGAGCTAGCGGGAGTTTTACTATTT